Listed here are 22 T cell receptor beta chains from one sample, sequenced in a study of shared clonotypes between healthy human individuals. Assay: immunoSEQ multiplex PCR; the TCRdb copy retains only in-frame clones and omits some. The sample records about 2.3 million clones, around 90% being singletons. Sequenced: naive CD4+ T cells from PBMCs. Subset indicated: CD45RA+ positively selected. The receptors originated from a man aged 18 to 29 in good health. Some clones in this sample may be carry-over from other donors' samples.

The CDR3 DNA follows: TGTGCCAGCAGCGCAACCGGGACAATCACCGGGGAGCTGTTTTTT. This translates into CASSATGTITGELFF. J is TRBJ2-2 and V is TRBV5-4; possibly TRBD1 for D (6 bases). The CDR3 has 15 residues. The germline V and J ends were trimmed by 4 bases and 4 bases, with 14 bases remaining between them. Germline V gives CDR1 SGHNT, CDR2 YYREEE (reference sequence). Together with reference TRBV5-4 and TRBJ2-2, the CDR3 gives the full variable domain: ETGVTQSPTHLIKTRGQQVTLRCSSQSGHNTVSWYQQALGQGPQFIFQYYREEENGRGNFPPRFSGLQFPNYSSELNVNALELDDSALYLCASSATGTITGELFFGEGSRLTVL.

The rearrangement joins TRBV29-1 to TRBJ2-7; TRBD2 agrees at 10 bases. V shed 5 bases, J shed 4 bases, and the junction held 11 bases outside the gene matches. Germline V gene data show CDR1 as SQVTM and CDR2 as ANQGSEA. The CDR3 covers 15 residues. As DNA, the CDR3 is TGCAGCGTTCAAGGCGGGGCTAGCGGGAGATACGAGCAGTACTTC. This sequence encodes CSVQGGASGRYEQYF.

This chain links TRBV7-9 with TRBJ2-2; 7 positions agree with TRBD2. J lost 5 bases, V lost 5 bases, and 11 bases had no gene match. Germline lookup yields CDR1 SEHNR and CDR2 FQNEAQ (reference sequence). This CDR3 has 16 amino acids. The DNA for the CDR3 is TGTGCCAGCAGCCAAAAGGCGGGAGAAATTACCGGGGAGCTGTTTTTT. It encodes CASSQKAGEITGELFF.

This sequence joins TRBV11-2 and TRBJ1-3; D not resolved. V was pared by 5 bases and J by 0 bases, with 11 bases between. Per the germline V gene, CDR1 is SGHAT and CDR2 is FQNNGV. The CDR3 has 15 amino acids. The CDR3 DNA reads TGTGCCAGCAGCCCTCAGCGGAGCTCTGGAAACACCATATATTTT. Translated, it gives CASSPQRSSGNTIYF.

The chain joins TRBV4-1 to TRBJ2-4; D is perhaps TRBD2 (6 bases). CDR3 length: 15 amino acids. CDR1 and CDR2 from the germline V gene are MGHRA and YSYEKL. Trimming shortened V by 0 bases and J by 2 bases, and 8 bases separated the two germline ends. The CDR3 reads CASSQEEGTKNIQYF. As DNA, the CDR3 is TGCGCCAGCAGCCAAGAGGAGGGTACCAAAAACATTCAGTACTTC.

V gene TRBV7-2 combines with J gene TRBJ1-4; no clear D gene. Germline V CDR1 and CDR2: SGHTA, FQGNSA. V gave up 6 bases and J gave up 4 bases, with 12 bases separating them. The CDR3 length is 14 residues. The CDR3 region is CASRREIGNEKLFF. CDR3 coding DNA: TGTGCCAGCAGAAGGGAGATTGGTAATGAAAAACTGTTTTTT.

This chain uses TRBV18 with TRBJ2-1; D not resolved. The germline V gene encodes CDR1 KGHSH and CDR2 LQKENI. V lost 1 base and J 6 bases, leaving 22 bases between the germline ends. The CDR3 covers 18 residues. CDR3 bases: TGTGCCAGCTCACCACGGGCCTTGGGCTCCTCTAGTGGCAATGAGCAGTTCTTC. Translated, it gives CASSPRALGSSSGNEQFF.

This sequence joins TRBV9 and TRBJ2-1; TRBD2 matches at 9 bases. The CDR3 totals 16 residues. Germline V lookup: CDR1 SGDLS, CDR2 YYNGEE. V dropped 0 bases and J dropped 6; count of bases not matched to a gene: 7. CDR3 coding DNA: TGTGCCAGCAGCGTAGAACTGGGACTAGCAGGCAATGAGCAGTTCTTC. This encodes CASSVELGLAGNEQFF.

This chain links TRBV6-5 with TRBJ2-7; weak D call: TRBD1 (6 bases). The CDR3 consists of 14 residues. Germline V gives CDR1 MNHEY, CDR2 SVGAGI. Trimming left V 2 bases short and J 6 bases short, with 14 bases between. The CDR3 sequence is CASSYPGQQTEQYF. CDR3 coding DNA: TGTGCCAGCAGTTACCCTGGACAGCAGACCGAGCAGTACTTC.

The chain links TRBV10-1 to TRBJ2-1, with D uncertain. Trimming took 2 bases from V and 6 from J, leaving 11 bases between them. The germline CDR1 and CDR2 sequences are WNHNN and SYGVQD (reference sequence). CDR3 size: 14 residues. DNA of the CDR3: TGCGCCAGCAGTGAGGAACAGCCGTTCAATGAGCAGTTCTTC. Translation gives CASSEEQPFNEQFF.

J is TRBJ1-5 and V is TRBV4-1, with D possibly being TRBD1 (5 bases). V lost 1 base and J 5 bases, leaving 9 bases between the germline ends. The CDR3 totals 14 residues. Germline values: CDR1 MGHRA, CDR2 YSYEKL. This chain's CDR3 is CASSQAWGDQPQHF. The CDR3 DNA reads TGCGCCAGCAGCCAAGCGTGGGGGGATCAGCCCCAGCATTTT.

This chain links TRBV5-1 with TRBJ2-1; D remains unclear. From germline, CDR1 is SGHRS and CDR2 YFSETQ. Deletions cut 6 bases from V and 4 bases from J, with 20 bases between. This CDR3 contains 16 residues. For the CDR3, the DNA is TGCGCCAGCACCTCCGACCAGACTTCTTCGTACAATGAGCAGTTCTTC. Translating it yields CASTSDQTSSYNEQFF.

The chain links TRBV29-1 to TRBJ2-5, with TRBD1 as a possible D gene (5 bases). The germline V gene has CDR1 SQVTM and CDR2 ANQGSEA. V was cut by 0 bases and J by 9 bases, with 8 bases left in between. This CDR3 comprises 11 residues. The CDR3 bases are TGCAGCGTTGAAGAGGTCAGGGCCCAGTACTTC. This codes for CSVEEVRAQYF.

The chain uses TRBV5-1 and TRBJ1-1; D call uncertain. Trimming cost V 5 bases and J 1 base, with 9 bases left between them. In germline, CDR1 is SGHRS, CDR2 YFSETQ. The CDR3 covers 13 residues. This CDR3 reads CASRKIENTEAFF. The CDR3 DNA reads TGCGCCAGCAGAAAGATAGAGAACACTGAAGCTTTCTTT.

J is TRBJ2-7 and V is TRBV5-1, with TRBD2 matching over 9 bases. The junction had 15 bases not matched to a gene; V was cut back by 0 bases and J by 5 bases. This CDR3 spans 18 amino acids. CDR1 is SGHRS and CDR2 is YFSETQ in the germline V gene. CDR3 amino acids: CASSLVASGTTLPDEQYF. Here the CDR3 DNA reads TGCGCCAGCAGCTTGGTGGCTAGCGGGACGACCCTTCCTGACGAGCAGTACTTC.

In its sample, this clone was seen once. The chain recombines TRBV27 with TRBJ1-5, with D uncertain. This CDR3 is 15 amino acids long. V dropped 2 bases and J dropped 0 bases, with 8 bases sitting between them. Germline-derived CDR1 and CDR2 are MNHEY and SMNVEV (reference sequence). CDR3: CASSLKRYSNQPQHF. Written as DNA, the CDR3 is TGTGCCAGCAGTTTAAAGAGATATAGCAATCAGCCCCAGCATTTT.

The J gene is TRBJ2-1, the V gene TRBV7-8; D gene ambiguous. CDR1 SGHVS and CDR2 FQNEAQ come from the germline V gene. The CDR3 extends over 16 amino acids. Trimming cost V 2 bases and J 6 bases, with 17 bases left between them. The CDR3 region is CASSLPFSPRRNEQFF. Written as DNA, the CDR3 is TGTGCCAGCAGCTTACCGTTCTCCCCACGGCGCAATGAGCAGTTCTTC.

Only one count was recorded for this clone. V and J are TRBV7-3 and TRBJ2-1, with 7 nucleotides matching TRBD1. The V gene end was trimmed by 3 bases and the J gene end by 7 bases; junction bases not matched to a gene: 9. CDR1 and CDR2 (germline): SGHTA, FQGTGA. The CDR3 extends over 15 amino acids. CDR3 nucleotides: TGTGCCAGCAGCTTGGCGAGGGACAGATTGAATGAGCAGTTCTTC. Its translation: CASSLARDRLNEQFF.

The chain couples TRBV2 to TRBJ2-7; TRBD1 aligns across 9 bases. CDR3 length equals 14 residues. Germline lookup yields CDR1 SNHLY and CDR2 FYNNEI. J lost 3 bases, V lost 7 bases, and 7 bases had no gene match. DNA of the CDR3: TGTGCCAGCATTCCGAGGACAGGGGTCTACGAGCAGTACTTC. Its translation: CASIPRTGVYEQYF.

This chain joins TRBV27 and TRBJ1-2, with TRBD1 as a possible D gene (5 bases). The CDR3 is made up of 14 amino acids. Germline CDR1 reads MNHEY; CDR2 reads SMNVEV (reference sequence). Trimming took 2 bases from V and 6 from J, leaving 13 bases between them. This CDR3 reads CASSLGVGVDGYTF. CDR3 sequence (DNA): TGTGCCAGCAGTTTAGGTGTGGGGGTCGATGGCTACACCTTC.

This clone was picked up a small number of times. The chain links TRBV2 to TRBJ1-5; 7 nucleotides align to TRBD1. The CDR3 runs to 15 residues. In germline, CDR1 is SNHLY, CDR2 FYNNEI. V lost 5 bases, J lost 7 bases, and 11 bases stayed unmatched. CDR3 residues: CASSYGQVGEQPQHF. The DNA for the CDR3 is TGTGCCAGCAGTTACGGACAGGTTGGGGAACAGCCCCAGCATTTT.

This clone came up once. The V and J genes are TRBV11-2 and TRBJ1-2, with 7 bases identical to TRBD1. The V segment lost 5 bases and the J segment 3 bases; nucleotides outside the gene matches: 6. CDR3 size: 14 residues. The V gene's germline CDR1 is SGHAT and CDR2 FQNNGV. Written as DNA, the CDR3 is TGTGCCAGCAGCCCCGGACAGGCCTACTATGGCTACACCTTC. Its protein product is CASSPGQAYYGYTF. Full variable domain (missing parts from reference TRBV11-2 and TRBJ1-2): EAGVAQSPRYKIIEKRQSVAFWCNPISGHATLYWYQQILGQGPKLLIQFQNNGVVDDSQLPKDRFSAERLKGVDSTLKIQPAKLEDSAVYLCASSPGQAYYGYTFGSGTRLTVV.